This paragraph covers one TCR beta chain sequence. The target antigen is unknown. Time point described: newly diagnosed GD, antithyroid drugs for less than 3 months. The TCR library was made from RNA extracted from PBMCs. Blood from the periphery, approximately 8.5 milliliters in all, was drawn into EDTA tubes. This sample stems from a study of regulatory T cells in long-lasting Graves disease. Study-level information: Graves' patients diagnosed newly had used antithyroid drugs under 3 months. Study conclusions and caveats: The work looked only at peripheral blood and did not look at thyroid tissue.

Both iRepertoire HTBI primers and Arm-PCR of CDR3 regions were used to build the TCR beta libraries. One entry per CDR3 protein results from TCRdb running MiXCR on the multiplex PCR reads. The table lists hundreds of thousands of distinct CDR3 sequences, around 16% of them singletons. CDR1 is SGDLS and CDR2 is YYNGEE in the germline V gene. V shed 0 bases and J shed 0 bases, with 9 bases lying between them. CDR3 length: 15 residues. This TCR came from a female donor with Graves disease. The sample consisted of peripheral blood mononuclear cells (PBMCs), taken at new diagnosis, from a patient treated with antithyroid drugs. V is TRBV9 and J is TRBJ2-5; D possibly corresponds to TRBD2 (6 bases). The CDR3: CASSVGLANQETQYF. CDR3 DNA: TGTGCCAGCAGCGTAGGGCTAGCGAACCAAGAGACCCAGTACTTC.